Given below is one TCR beta chain in context. Its matching antigen is unknown. An Oncomine TCR Beta short-read assay was used to sequence the DNA from cultured CD4+ T cells. Genomic DNA extraction was carried out from cultured CD4+ T cells. TCRdb independently ran MiXCR on the PCR reads; one entry per CDR3 protein. The table lists about 20,000 distinct CDR3 sequences, around 50% of them singletons, with over 5% in the top ten. The record originates from a study of vaccination and CD4 T cells after COVID-19. For the study at large: Comprising six males and four females, the convalescent participants counted two Hispanic individuals among them.

Treatment denoted: approximately 10-day PBMC culture with coronavirus spike peptide pools or control peptides (ViraFEST assay). With fresh IL-2 medium, half the medium was replaced on days 3 and 7. The specimen sequenced was CD4+ T cells from blood, cultured in vitro. This TCR was recovered from a human donor who had recovered from COVID-19.

The CDR3 region is CASSQDATGSQPQHF. CDR3 coding DNA: TGTGCCAGCAGCCAAGATGCGACAGGGAGTCAGCCCCAGCATTTT. V and J are TRBV3-1 and TRBJ1-5, with TRBD1 matching 7 bases. From germline, CDR1 is LGHDT and CDR2 YNNKEL (reference sequence). The CDR3 totals 15 residues. The V and J ends lost 0 bases and 6 bases, in that order; junction bases with no gene match: 5.